The following is a TCR beta chain sequence with its context. The antigen is unknown. Libraries were prepared by immunoSEQ multiplex PCR; TCRdb keeps only in-frame clonotypes and omits some of them. The sample lists approximately 100,000 clones, 90% occurring once. With baseline, cycle 4 day 1, and cycle 7 day 1 as timepoints, blood was sampled. The germline gives CDR1 MDHEN, CDR2 SYDVKM. This CDR3 has 15 amino acids. V shed 8 bases, J shed 2 bases, and the junction held 9 bases outside the gene matches. The sample belongs to a study of OX40 agonist ivuxolimab in advanced cancers. Study-level information: Past anti-PD-1, anti-PD-L1 or anti-CTLA-4 therapy was accepted, and roughly 37% had received some. Study-level findings and limits: Relatively little clonal expansion, among the lowest observed, appeared in partial responders at 0.1-3.0 mg/kg.

The starting material was CD4+ or CD8+ T cells sorted from blood, obtained in a trial of the OX40 agonist ivuxolimab. The origin of this receptor is an adult with an advanced solid tumor such as melanoma, head and neck, liver or kidney cancer. This sequence joins TRBV28 and TRBJ1-2; 9 bases align to TRBD1. CDR3 region: CASESQGQGNYGYTF. CDR3 sequence (DNA): TGTGCCAGCGAAAGTCAAGGACAGGGGAACTATGGCTACACCTTC.